This record looks at one T cell receptor (beta chain) sequence and its context. Antigen specificity is unknown. PCR amplification relied on 60 Vbeta primers (plus 13 Jbeta primers). Generated by immunoSEQ multiplex PCR, the TCRdb table keeps only in-frame clones and is missing some. The ten most abundant clones cover less than 4% of a sample with tens of thousands of clones. The data stem from a study of cytomegalovirus exposure and HLA in healthy donors. Study details: There were some 120 million unique TCR beta sequences, drawn from 180 million or so T cells, in an earlier analysis.

Per germline, CDR1 MGHRA and CDR2 YSYEKL. The V and J ends lost 5 bases and 6 bases, in that order; junction bases with no gene match: 7. This CDR3 region has 16 residues. Findings and limits, study-wide: Per a prior analysis, the majority of TCR beta V segments were productive roughly 87% or roughly 30% of the time. Accurate prediction of most subjects' HLA-A and HLA-B alleles from TCR beta sequences was reported.

This receptor was taken from a woman aged 18-30 years in good health and CMV-seronegative. The chain combines TRBV4-1 with TRBJ2-1; 13 bases line up with TRBD2. Sequences were obtained from PBMCs. CDR3 protein: CASSKGLAGAANEQFF. The CDR3, as DNA: TGCGCCAGCAGCAAAGGACTAGCGGGAGCGGCCAATGAGCAGTTCTTC.